A single TCR beta chain is shown here with its context. The protocol was immunoSEQ multiplex PCR, while the TCRdb copy is restricted to in-frame clones and leaves out a portion. The sample carries 30,000 to 35,000 clones, around 86% recorded once. This entry is derived from a study of T cells in narcolepsy. CDR1 and CDR2 (germline): SNHLY, FYNNEI. Trimming left V 5 bases short and J 11 bases short, with 13 bases between. The CDR3 extends over 11 amino acids. This TCR came from a human donor with narcolepsy. Sequenced: CD45RA- memory CD4+ T cells from PBMCs. The chain employs TRBV2 and TRBJ2-7, with D uncertain. This CDR3 reads CASSSGSTEYF. The DNA of the CDR3 is TGTGCCAGCAGTTCCGGATCCACGGAGTACTTC.